Each of the 10 T cell receptor beta chains below was sequenced from the same sample in a study of blood T cell repertoires in COVID-19. Here immunoSEQ multiplex PCR was the method, and the copy in TCRdb shows in-frame clones only, minus some. The table shows roughly 200,000 clones, with roughly 86% occurring only once. Material for sequencing was PBMCs or T cells enriched from blood (not recorded which). These receptors came from a man aged 18 to 29 with acute COVID-19.

This clone was seen only a few times. The rearrangement links TRBV4-1 to TRBJ1-2; D possibly corresponds to TRBD1 (5 bases). The V gene's germline CDR1 is MGHRA and CDR2 YSYEKL. V shed 0 bases and J shed 6 bases, with 14 bases lying between them. The CDR3 runs 15 residues. In DNA form, the CDR3 reads TGCGCCAGCAGCCAAGATCGGACCAAGACAGATGGCTACACCTTC. Protein sequence: CASSQDRTKTDGYTF.

The genes are TRBV2 and TRBJ2-2; 8 bases are shared with TRBD1. Germline CDR1 reads SNHLY; CDR2 reads FYNNEI. The CDR3 contains 15 residues. V was clipped by 4 bases and J by 3 bases; unmatched bases: 4. CDR3 amino acids: CASSAGTGYTGELFF. As DNA, the CDR3 is TGTGCCAGCAGTGCCGGGACAGGCTACACCGGGGAGCTGTTTTTT.

The chain combines TRBV28 with TRBJ1-2; a weak D match, TRBD1 (6 bases). The V gene lost 7 bases and the J gene lost 8 bases, with 14 bases spanning the gap. Germline V gives CDR1 MDHEN, CDR2 SYDVKM. The CDR3 runs to 12 residues. The CDR3 DNA reads as TGTGCCAGCACCCTAGGGGGGGAAGGCTACACCTTC. Protein sequence: CASTLGGEGYTF.

The V and J genes are TRBV28 and TRBJ2-5; tentatively, D is TRBD1 (6 bases). Deletions cut 5 bases from V and 1 base from J, with 11 bases between. Germline loops: CDR1 MDHEN, CDR2 SYDVKM. This CDR3 is 14 amino acids long. The CDR3 sequence is CASSPEGVQETQYF. CDR3 sequence (DNA): TGTGCCAGCAGTCCTGAGGGGGTCCAAGAGACCCAGTACTTC.

This clone has ten or more counts. The chain couples TRBV6-4 to TRBJ1-5; 12 bases align to TRBD1. Germline loops: CDR1 MRHNA, CDR2 SNTAGT. This CDR3 spans 15 amino acids. V was clipped by 3 bases and J by 6 bases; unmatched bases: 3. CDR3 loop: CASSEGTGGVQPQHF. The CDR3 DNA reads as TGTGCCAGCAGTGAAGGGACAGGGGGCGTTCAGCCCCAGCATTTT.

The chain combines TRBV7-2 with TRBJ1-2; D gene ambiguous. Looked up from germline, CDR1 is SGHTA and CDR2 is FQGNSA. The CDR3 is made up of 14 amino acids. The V end was cut by 0 bases, the J end by 2 bases, with 7 bases between. The CDR3 sequence is CASSLAEGNYGYTF. The DNA for the CDR3 is TGTGCCAGCAGCTTAGCGGAGGGAAACTATGGCTACACCTTC.

The rearrangement uses TRBV18 and TRBJ1-1; D is undetermined. The ends were cut back, 6 bases at V and 4 bases at J, with 12 bases in the middle. The CDR3 runs 13 residues. Germline V lookup: CDR1 KGHSH, CDR2 LQKENI. The CDR3, as DNA: TGTGCCAGCTCGTCTCAGGATGGCACTGAAGCTTTCTTT. Amino acid sequence: CASSSQDGTEAFF. Full variable domain (rest looked up from reference TRBV18 and TRBJ1-1): NAGVMQNPRHLVRRRGQEARLRCSPMKGHSHVYWYRQLPEEGLKFMVYLQKENIIDESGMPKERFSAEFPKEGPSILRIQQVVRGDSAAYFCASSSQDGTEAFFGQGTRLTVV.

The gene calls are TRBV9 and TRBJ2-7; a weak D match, TRBD2 (6 bases). Trimming shortened V by 2 bases and J by 6 bases, and 9 bases separated the two germline ends. The CDR3 runs 12 residues. The germline V gene has CDR1 SGDLS and CDR2 YYNGEE. CDR3 coding DNA: TGTGCCAGCAGCGTGATGGGGGGCGAGCAGTACTTC. It encodes CASSVMGGEQYF.

The chain couples TRBV29-1 to TRBJ2-5; 8 bases are shared with TRBD1. Unmatched junction bases numbered 10, after V lost 6 bases and J lost 1 base. The germline V gene encodes CDR1 SQVTM and CDR2 ANQGSEA. The CDR3 length is 15 residues. CDR3 sequence (DNA): TGCAGCGTCACTACTGACAGGGGCCTCCAAGAGACCCAGTACTTC. Its translation is CSVTTDRGLQETQYF. The entire variable domain, with the rest obtained from reference TRBV29-1 and TRBJ2-5, is as follows: SAVISQKPSRDICQRGTSLTIQCQVDSQVTMMFWYRQQPGQSLTLIATANQGSEATYESGFVIDKFPISRPNLTFSTLTVSNMSPEDSSIYLCSVTTDRGLQETQYFGPGTRLLVL.

V usage is TRBV19 and J usage is TRBJ2-3; D is uncertain. The CDR3 is 13 residues long. V was trimmed by 10 bases and J by 1 base, leaving 12 bases between them. Germline V gene sequence: CDR1 LNHDA, CDR2 SQIVND (reference sequence). The CDR3 region is CATRPGGTDTQYF. As DNA, the CDR3 is TGTGCCACCCGACCAGGCGGCACAGATACGCAGTATTTT.